This T cell receptor beta chain was recovered during a study of Graves' ophthalmopathy and Graves' hyperthyroidism. Study results and limitations: Both an approximately 70% sensitivity and an approximately 75% specificity characterized the model's predictions of ophthalmopathy progression. Detected in blood as well were most expanded thyroid clonotypes with frequency above 0.001.

V was shortened by 7 bases and J by 4 bases, with 13 bases between the two germline ends. This CDR3 has 14 residues. Aged 18 to 65, the patients with hyperthyroidism had under 2 months' duration and were newly diagnosed. Diagnostic conclusions were grounded in clinical symptoms, serum thyroxine, TRAb, thyroid ultrasound and orbital computed tomography. The authors amplified TCR beta CDR3 regions from RNA transcripts. The library came from an HTBI-primed first-round RT-PCR and a second-round multiplex PCR. TCRdb reprocessed the multiplex PCR reads via MiXCR and lists one record per CDR3 protein. Among over a million distinct CDR3 sequences listed, 35% to 40% were seen once. Turning to this clonotype: Its antigen is as yet unknown.

This TCR came from an adult man with Graves' hyperthyroidism. Sequencing used peripheral blood or thyroid tissue (not recorded which). V and J are TRBV12-3 or TRBV12-4 and TRBJ2-2; the D gene is possibly TRBD1 (5 bases). CDR3 in DNA: TGTGCCAGCAAAGGGGCTGTGGGCACCGGGGAGCTGTTTTTT. It translates to CASKGAVGTGELFF.